This T cell receptor (beta chain) was sequenced for a study of T cells after yellow fever vaccination. Notes on the study in general: CD4 and CD8 compartments shared a small share of clonotypes, likely from convergent recombination.

From germline, CDR1 is SGHRS and CDR2 YFSETQ. The CDR3 is made up of 13 amino acids. The germline V and J ends were trimmed by 0 bases and 3 bases, with 3 bases remaining between them. Making TCR cDNA involved 5'RACE template switching, which added UMIs and a universal primer site. From the 5' RACE reads, TCRdb called clonotypes with MiXCR, one entry per CDR3 protein. The sample consists of about 12,000 distinct CDR3 sequences, roughly 6% of them appearing once. Judged by abundance, this clonotype is medium-sized. The sequencing used PBMCs, either bulk or a sorted T-cell subset (CD4+, CD8+, memory, or dextramer-sorted; not recorded which), collected on the day of the yellow fever booster vaccination. This sequence originates from a man aged 30-40 years who received the YFV17D yellow fever vaccine. J is TRBJ1-4 and V is TRBV5-1; D not resolved. DNA of the CDR3: TGCGCCAGCAGCTTGGGTTCTAATGAAAAACTGTTTTTT. It translates to CASSLGSNEKLFF. The full variable domain, rest sourced from reference TRBV5-1 and TRBJ1-4, is KAGVTQTPRYLIKTRGQQVTLSCSPISGHRSVSWYQQTPGQGLQFLFEYFSETQRNKGNFPGRFSGRQFSNSRSEMNVSTLELGDSALYLCASSLGSNEKLFFGSGTQLSVL.